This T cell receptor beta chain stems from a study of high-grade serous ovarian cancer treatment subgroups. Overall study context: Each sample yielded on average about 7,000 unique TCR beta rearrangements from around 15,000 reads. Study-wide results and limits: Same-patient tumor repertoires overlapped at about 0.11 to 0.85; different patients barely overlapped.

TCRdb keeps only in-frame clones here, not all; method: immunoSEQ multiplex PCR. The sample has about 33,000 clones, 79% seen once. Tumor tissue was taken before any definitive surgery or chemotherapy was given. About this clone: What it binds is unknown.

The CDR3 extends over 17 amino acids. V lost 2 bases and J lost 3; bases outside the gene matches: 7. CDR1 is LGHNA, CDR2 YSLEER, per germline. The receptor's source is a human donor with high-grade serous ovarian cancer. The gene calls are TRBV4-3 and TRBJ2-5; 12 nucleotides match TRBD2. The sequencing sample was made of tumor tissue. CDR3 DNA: TGCGCCAGCAGCCAAACACCGGGACTAGCGGGTAAAGAGACCCAGTACTTC. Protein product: CASSQTPGLAGKETQYF.